This TCR beta chain was found in a study of CD8+CD57+ T cells in acquired aplastic anemia. Genomic DNA acted as the template from which TCR beta VDJ combination and CDR3 sequence profiling were carried out. Using its own MiXCR run on the reads, TCRdb lists one record per CDR3 protein. The data contain about 200,000 distinct CDR3 sequences, over 55% of them singletons. Patients picked for sequencing had shown CD8+CD57+ cell expansion detected by flow cytometry. Patient blood was sampled before any therapy had been received. The receptor was isolated from a human donor with aplastic anemia. Sequences were obtained from sorted CD4+, CD8+, or CD8+CD57+ T cells (not recorded which) from PBMCs.

CDR3 amino acids: CATSRPFPGQGLTEAFF. The CDR3, as DNA: TGTGCCACCAGCAGACCATTTCCGGGTCAGGGGTTGACTGAAGCTTTCTTT. The chain uses TRBV15 and TRBJ1-1, with D tentatively TRBD1 (6 bases). The germline gives CDR1 LNHNV, CDR2 YYDKDF (reference sequence). CDR3 length: 17 residues. V was cut by 2 bases and J by 5 bases, with 21 bases left in between.